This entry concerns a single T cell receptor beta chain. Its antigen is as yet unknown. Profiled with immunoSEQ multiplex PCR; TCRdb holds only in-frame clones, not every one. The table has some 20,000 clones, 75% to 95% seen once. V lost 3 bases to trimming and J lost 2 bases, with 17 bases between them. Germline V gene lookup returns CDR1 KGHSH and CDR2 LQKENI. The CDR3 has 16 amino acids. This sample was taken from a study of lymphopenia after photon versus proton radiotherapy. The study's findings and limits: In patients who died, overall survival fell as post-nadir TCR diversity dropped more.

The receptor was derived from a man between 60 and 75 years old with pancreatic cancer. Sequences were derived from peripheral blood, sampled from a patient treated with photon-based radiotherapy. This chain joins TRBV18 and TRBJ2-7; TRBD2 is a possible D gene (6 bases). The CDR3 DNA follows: TGTGCCAGCTCACCCGGGATGAGCGGGCGTGCCTACGAGCAGTACTTC. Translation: CASSPGMSGRAYEQYF.